The rows below give T cell receptor beta chains drawn from one sample of a study of T cell responses to AZD1222 COVID-19 vaccine. Generated by immunoSEQ multiplex PCR, the TCRdb table keeps only in-frame clones and is missing some. The table has 150,000 to 200,000 clones, about 89% seen once. This sample comprised peripheral blood, obtained on day 0 of AZD1222 vaccination. The receptors originated from an adult in good health. Each CDR3 is given with its conserved first and last residue. A D gene is named only where the DNA matches it firmly. A clone size is listed for some rows: how often the clone was seen (once, few, many), or a class if it is expanded.

v_gene: TRBV30
d_gene: .
j_gene: TRBJ1-1
abundance: .
CDR3aa: CAWSVGGNTEAFF
CDR3nt: TGTGCCTGGAGTGTAGGCGGGAACACTGAAGCTTTCTTT

v_gene: TRBV28
d_gene: TRBD1
j_gene: TRBJ1-2
abundance: .
CDR3aa: CASSLRQGNYGYTF
CDR3nt: TGTGCCAGCAGTTTAAGACAGGGAAACTATGGCTACACCTTC

v_gene: TRBV7-2
d_gene: .
j_gene: TRBJ2-7
abundance: .
CDR3aa: CASSTRQPTYEQYF
CDR3nt: TGTGCCAGCAGCACGAGACAGCCTACCTACGAGCAGTACTTC

v_gene: TRBV5-6
d_gene: .
j_gene: TRBJ1-1
abundance: .
CDR3aa: CASSTLSRGNTEAFF
CDR3nt: TGTGCCAGCAGCACCCTATCCAGGGGAAACACTGAAGCTTTCTTT

v_gene: TRBV5-6
d_gene: TRBD1
j_gene: TRBJ1-2
abundance: .
CDR3aa: CASSSTRDRADYGYTF
CDR3nt: TGTGCCAGCAGCTCGACCCGGGACAGGGCCGACTATGGCTACACCTTC

v_gene: TRBV7-2
d_gene: .
j_gene: TRBJ2-5
abundance: .
CDR3aa: CASSIQETQYF
CDR3nt: TGTGCCAGCAGCATCCAAGAGACCCAGTACTTC

v_gene: TRBV11-3
d_gene: .
j_gene: TRBJ2-2
abundance: .
CDR3aa: CASSRGGTGELFF
CDR3nt: TGTGCCAGCAGCCGAGGGGGCACCGGGGAGCTGTTTTTT

v_gene: TRBV11-1
d_gene: TRBD1
j_gene: TRBJ1-1
abundance: few
CDR3aa: CASRPGTGARSEAFF
CDR3nt: TGTGCCAGCAGGCCCGGGACAGGGGCCAGATCTGAAGCTTTCTTT

v_gene: TRBV19
d_gene: TRBD1
j_gene: TRBJ2-3
abundance: once
CDR3aa: CASSPDRVPTDTQYF
CDR3nt: TGTGCCAGTAGTCCTGACAGGGTGCCCACAGATACGCAGTATTTT

v_gene: TRBV29-1
d_gene: TRBD1
j_gene: TRBJ1-2
abundance: .
CDR3aa: CSVGDRDRVGGYTF
CDR3nt: TGCAGCGTGGGGGACCGGGACAGGGTGGGTGGCTACACCTTC

v_gene: TRBV5-1
d_gene: .
j_gene: TRBJ2-1
abundance: .
CDR3aa: CASSFTILDNEQFF
CDR3nt: TGCGCCAGCAGCTTCACCATACTAGACAATGAGCAGTTCTTC

v_gene: TRBV15
d_gene: TRBD1
j_gene: TRBJ2-7
abundance: .
CDR3aa: CATRLTGTGSFEQYF
CDR3nt: TGTGCCACCAGGCTTACCGGGACAGGGTCGTTCGAGCAGTACTTC

v_gene: TRBV28
d_gene: TRBD1
j_gene: TRBJ2-2
abundance: .
CDR3aa: CASSLGPHRTGGKTGELFF
CDR3nt: TGTGCCAGCAGTTTGGGGCCCCACCGGACAGGGGGAAAAACCGGGGAGCTGTTTTTT

v_gene: TRBV18
d_gene: TRBD1
j_gene: TRBJ1-3
abundance: .
CDR3aa: CASSRGFTGQGTQLPGNTIYF
CDR3nt: TGTGCCAGCTCACGGGGATTTACGGGACAGGGGACCCAACTGCCTGGAAACACCATATATTTT

v_gene: TRBV6-5
d_gene: .
j_gene: TRBJ1-5
abundance: .
CDR3aa: CASSWTPVGEPQHF
CDR3nt: TGTGCCAGCAGTTGGACCCCCGTAGGAGAGCCCCAGCATTTT

v_gene: TRBV6-2/TRBV6-3
d_gene: .
j_gene: TRBJ2-7
abundance: .
CDR3aa: CASSPSVPRYEQYF
CDR3nt: TGTGCCAGCAGCCCATCCGTCCCTCGCTACGAGCAGTACTTC

v_gene: TRBV28
d_gene: TRBD1
j_gene: TRBJ1-2
abundance: .
CDR3aa: CASSLSGTALNYGYTF
CDR3nt: TGTGCCAGCAGTTTATCCGGGACAGCCCTTAACTATGGCTACACCTTC

v_gene: TRBV18
d_gene: .
j_gene: TRBJ2-3
abundance: .
CDR3aa: CASSHSGGTDTQYF
CDR3nt: TGTGCCAGCTCACACTCCGGCGGCACAGATACGCAGTATTTT

v_gene: TRBV6-5
d_gene: .
j_gene: TRBJ1-5
abundance: .
CDR3aa: CASSYSTNQPQHF
CDR3nt: TGTGCCAGCAGTTACTCCACAAATCAGCCCCAGCATTTT

v_gene: TRBV7-9
d_gene: .
j_gene: TRBJ1-2
abundance: .
CDR3aa: CASSLEAGPVYGYTF
CDR3nt: TGTGCCAGCAGCTTAGAGGCAGGGCCGGTCTATGGCTACACCTTC

v_gene: TRBV27
d_gene: TRBD1
j_gene: TRBJ2-5
abundance: .
CDR3aa: CASSPDRGGETQYF
CDR3nt: TGTGCCAGCAGTCCGGACAGGGGTGGAGAGACCCAGTACTTC

v_gene: TRBV5-1
d_gene: TRBD1
j_gene: TRBJ1-1
abundance: .
CDR3aa: CASSTGRDRVGTEAFF
CDR3nt: TGCGCCAGCAGCACGGGACGAGACAGGGTGGGCACTGAAGCTTTCTTT

v_gene: TRBV2
d_gene: TRBD1
j_gene: TRBJ2-1
abundance: .
CDR3aa: CASKTGDSSYNEQFF
CDR3nt: TGTGCCAGCAAAACCGGGGACAGCTCCTACAATGAGCAGTTCTTC

v_gene: TRBV6-4
d_gene: .
j_gene: TRBJ1-1
abundance: .
CDR3aa: CASSLDTNTEAFF
CDR3nt: TGTGCCAGCAGCCTTGACACTAACACTGAAGCTTTCTTT

v_gene: TRBV29-1
d_gene: .
j_gene: TRBJ1-1
abundance: .
CDR3aa: CSVDAVGTEAFF
CDR3nt: TGCAGCGTTGATGCGGTGGGAACTGAAGCTTTCTTT

v_gene: TRBV5-1
d_gene: .
j_gene: TRBJ1-4
abundance: .
CDR3aa: CASSSQGGANEKLFF
CDR3nt: TGCGCCAGCAGCTCACAGGGTGGGGCTAATGAAAAACTGTTTTTT

v_gene: TRBV2
d_gene: .
j_gene: TRBJ2-2
abundance: .
CDR3aa: CASSLSGRANTGELFF
CDR3nt: TGTGCCAGCAGTCTCAGTGGGCGGGCGAACACCGGGGAGCTGTTTTTT

v_gene: TRBV28
d_gene: .
j_gene: TRBJ1-6
abundance: few
CDR3aa: CASSFGGSPYNSPLHF
CDR3nt: TGTGCCAGCAGTTTTGGTGGGTCCCCCTATAATTCACCCCTCCACTTT

v_gene: TRBV27
d_gene: .
j_gene: TRBJ1-1
abundance: .
CDR3aa: CASSMMRTTEAFF
CDR3nt: TGTGCCAGCAGTATGATGAGGACCACTGAAGCTTTCTTT

v_gene: TRBV10-1
d_gene: .
j_gene: TRBJ1-2
abundance: .
CDR3aa: CASSDNGYGYTF
CDR3nt: TGCGCCAGCAGTGATAATGGCTATGGCTACACCTTC

v_gene: TRBV2
d_gene: TRBD1
j_gene: TRBJ1-4
abundance: .
CDR3aa: CASRTGVEKLFF
CDR3nt: TGTGCCAGCAGGACAGGGGTGGAGAAACTGTTTTTT

v_gene: TRBV10-3
d_gene: TRBD2
j_gene: TRBJ2-1
abundance: .
CDR3aa: CAISETASGDYNEQFF
CDR3nt: TGTGCCATCAGTGAAACCGCTAGCGGGGATTACAATGAGCAGTTCTTC

v_gene: TRBV28
d_gene: .
j_gene: TRBJ1-6
abundance: .
CDR3aa: CASSLQGDRLNSPLHF
CDR3nt: TGTGCCAGCAGTTTACAGGGAGACAGGCTAAATTCACCCCTCCACTTT

v_gene: TRBV10-3
d_gene: TRBD2
j_gene: TRBJ2-7
abundance: .
CDR3aa: CAISDSWGGAGGHEQYF
CDR3nt: TGTGCCATCAGTGACTCATGGGGGGGAGCGGGAGGTCACGAGCAGTACTTC

v_gene: TRBV18
d_gene: .
j_gene: TRBJ2-7
abundance: .
CDR3aa: CASSPDALGYEQYF
CDR3nt: TGTGCCAGCTCACCCGACGCTCTGGGCTACGAGCAGTACTTC

v_gene: TRBV6-2/TRBV6-3
d_gene: .
j_gene: TRBJ2-5
abundance: .
CDR3aa: CASSYPPRETQYF
CDR3nt: TGTGCCAGCAGTTACCCTCCCAGGGAGACCCAGTACTTC

v_gene: TRBV3-1/TRBV3-2
d_gene: .
j_gene: TRBJ2-1
abundance: .
CDR3aa: CASSPTLVGGRYNEQFF
CDR3nt: TGTGCCAGCAGCCCGACCCTAGTCGGGGGCCGCTACAATGAGCAGTTCTTC

v_gene: TRBV2
d_gene: .
j_gene: TRBJ1-3
abundance: .
CDR3aa: CASSEEGPGVGNTIYF
CDR3nt: TGTGCCAGCAGTGAAGAGGGTCCAGGGGTTGGAAACACCATATATTTT

v_gene: TRBV5-4
d_gene: TRBD2
j_gene: TRBJ2-2
abundance: .
CDR3aa: CASSLARGANTGELFF
CDR3nt: TGTGCCAGCAGCTTGGCCCGGGGGGCGAACACCGGGGAGCTGTTTTTT

v_gene: TRBV7-2
d_gene: .
j_gene: TRBJ2-6
abundance: .
CDR3aa: CASSYLPSGANVLTF
CDR3nt: TGTGCCAGCAGCTATTTACCCTCTGGGGCCAACGTCCTGACTTTC

v_gene: TRBV30
d_gene: .
j_gene: TRBJ2-1
abundance: .
CDR3aa: CAWSTNEQFF
CDR3nt: TGTGCCTGGAGCACCAATGAGCAGTTCTTC

v_gene: TRBV25-1
d_gene: .
j_gene: TRBJ2-3
abundance: .
CDR3aa: CASSEPGVHTDTQYF
CDR3nt: TGTGCCAGCAGTGAACCAGGCGTACACACAGATACGCAGTATTTT

v_gene: TRBV30
d_gene: .
j_gene: TRBJ1-1
abundance: .
CDR3aa: CAWRWTENTEAFF
CDR3nt: TGTGCCTGGAGGTGGACAGAGAACACTGAAGCTTTCTTT

v_gene: TRBV6-6
d_gene: .
j_gene: TRBJ1-2
abundance: few
CDR3aa: CASSRPTVQGNYGYTF
CDR3nt: TGTGCCAGCAGTCGACCGACCGTCCAGGGTAACTATGGCTACACCTTC

v_gene: TRBV28
d_gene: TRBD1
j_gene: TRBJ1-2
abundance: once
CDR3aa: CASSVIQGTYGYTF
CDR3nt: TGTGCCAGCAGTGTAATACAGGGGACCTATGGCTACACCTTC

v_gene: TRBV7-9
d_gene: TRBD1
j_gene: TRBJ1-2
abundance: .
CDR3aa: CASSSAGGGYTF
CDR3nt: TGTGCCAGCAGCTCCGCAGGGGGCGGCTACACCTTC

v_gene: TRBV6-5
d_gene: .
j_gene: TRBJ2-5
abundance: .
CDR3aa: CASSYSSSAKETQYF
CDR3nt: TGTGCCAGCAGTTACTCGAGTTCGGCGAAAGAGACCCAGTACTTC

v_gene: TRBV7-2
d_gene: .
j_gene: TRBJ2-7
abundance: .
CDR3aa: CASTPRERSTEQYF
CDR3nt: TGTGCCAGCACCCCGAGGGAGCGGTCAACCGAGCAGTACTTC

v_gene: TRBV9
d_gene: .
j_gene: TRBJ1-1
abundance: .
CDR3aa: CASSVRGTNTEAFF
CDR3nt: TGTGCCAGCAGCGTTAGGGGGACGAACACTGAAGCTTTCTTT

v_gene: TRBV30
d_gene: .
j_gene: TRBJ1-5
abundance: once
CDR3aa: CACRTENNQPQHF
CDR3nt: TGTGCCTGCCGGACAGAAAATAATCAGCCCCAGCATTTT

v_gene: TRBV6-4
d_gene: .
j_gene: TRBJ2-3
abundance: few
CDR3aa: CASSEGADTDTQYF
CDR3nt: TGTGCCAGCAGTGAGGGCGCCGACACAGATACGCAGTATTTT

v_gene: TRBV6-1
d_gene: .
j_gene: TRBJ2-3
abundance: .
CDR3aa: CASSESVGSTDTQYF
CDR3nt: TGTGCCAGCAGTGAAAGTGTGGGGAGCACAGATACGCAGTATTTT

v_gene: TRBV30
d_gene: .
j_gene: TRBJ1-6
abundance: .
CDR3aa: CAWSVRNLDNSPLHF
CDR3nt: TGTGCCTGGAGTGTACGGAACCTAGATAATTCACCCCTCCACTTT

v_gene: TRBV27
d_gene: .
j_gene: TRBJ2-2
abundance: .
CDR3aa: CASSLGRTNTGELFF
CDR3nt: TGTGCCAGCAGTTTGGGGAGGACGAACACCGGGGAGCTGTTTTTT

v_gene: TRBV5-1
d_gene: .
j_gene: TRBJ1-3
abundance: .
CDR3aa: CASSLNRPSSGNTIYF
CDR3nt: TGCGCCAGCAGCTTGAACAGGCCCAGCTCTGGAAACACCATATATTTT